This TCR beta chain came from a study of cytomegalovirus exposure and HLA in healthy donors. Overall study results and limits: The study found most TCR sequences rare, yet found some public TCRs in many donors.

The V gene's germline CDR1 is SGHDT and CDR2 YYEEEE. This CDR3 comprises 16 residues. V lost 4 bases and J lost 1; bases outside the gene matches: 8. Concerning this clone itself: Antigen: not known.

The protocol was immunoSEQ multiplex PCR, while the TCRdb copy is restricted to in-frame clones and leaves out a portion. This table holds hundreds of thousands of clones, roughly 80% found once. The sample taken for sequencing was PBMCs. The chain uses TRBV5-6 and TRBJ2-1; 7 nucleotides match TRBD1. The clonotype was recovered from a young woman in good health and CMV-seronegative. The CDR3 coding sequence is TGTGCCAGCAGCCAAGACAGGGTTCAGTCCTACAATGAGCAGTTCTTC. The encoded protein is CASSQDRVQSYNEQFF. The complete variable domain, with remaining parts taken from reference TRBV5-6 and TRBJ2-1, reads DAGVTQSPTHLIKTRGQQVTLRCSPKSGHDTVSWYQQALGQGPQFIFQYYEEEERQRGNFPDRFSGHQFPNYSSELNVNALLLGDSALYLCASSQDRVQSYNEQFFGPGTRLTVL.